This TCR beta chain was sequenced during a study of CD8 T cells in Susac syndrome. Random hexamers were used to reverse transcribe the RNA input (about 0.5 to 1 ug). TCRdb called the immunoSEQ multiplex PCR reads again in MiXCR, with one record for every CDR3 protein. The sample consists of some 190,000 distinct CDR3 sequences, approximately 94% of them appearing once. The V gene end was trimmed by 8 bases and the J gene end by 0 bases; junction bases not matched to a gene: 15. CDR1 and CDR2 (germline): SQVTM, ANQGSEA. This CDR3 contains 18 residues. Both CD4+ and CD8+ T cells were negatively isolated, and TEMRA cells underwent FACS enrichment.

V gene TRBV29-1 combines with J gene TRBJ2-3; TRBD1 matches 12 bases. Sequencing was carried out using CD4+ T cells from PBMCs. This sequence originates from a human donor with multiple sclerosis. The CDR3 DNA sequence: TGCAGCTTCATAACCGGGACAGGGGGCGCGGGTAGCACAGATACGCAGTATTTT. It is translated as CSFITGTGGAGSTDTQYF.